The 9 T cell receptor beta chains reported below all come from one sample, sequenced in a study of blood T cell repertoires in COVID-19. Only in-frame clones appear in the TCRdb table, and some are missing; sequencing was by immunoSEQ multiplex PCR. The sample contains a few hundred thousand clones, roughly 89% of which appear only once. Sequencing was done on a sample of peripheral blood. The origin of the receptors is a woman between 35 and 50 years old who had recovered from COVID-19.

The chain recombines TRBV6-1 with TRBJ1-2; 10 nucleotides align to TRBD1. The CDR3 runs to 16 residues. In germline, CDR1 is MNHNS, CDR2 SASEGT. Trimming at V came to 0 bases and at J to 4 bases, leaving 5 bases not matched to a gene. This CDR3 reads CASSEAGDRGLYGYTF. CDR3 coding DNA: TGTGCCAGCAGTGAAGCGGGGGACAGGGGCCTCTATGGCTACACCTTC.

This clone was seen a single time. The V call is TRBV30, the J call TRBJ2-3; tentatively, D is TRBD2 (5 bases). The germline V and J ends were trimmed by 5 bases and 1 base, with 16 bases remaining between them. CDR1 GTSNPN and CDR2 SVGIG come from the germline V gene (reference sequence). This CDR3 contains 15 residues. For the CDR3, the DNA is TGTGCCTGGGATAACTCAGGAGGCGGCACAGATACGCAGTATTTT. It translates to CAWDNSGGGTDTQYF.

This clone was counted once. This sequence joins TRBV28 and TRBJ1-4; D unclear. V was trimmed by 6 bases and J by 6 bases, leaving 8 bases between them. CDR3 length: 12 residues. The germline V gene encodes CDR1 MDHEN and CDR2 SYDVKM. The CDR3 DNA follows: TGTGCCAGCAGCACGAGGTATGAAAAACTGTTTTTT. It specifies CASSTRYEKLFF.

As DNA, the CDR3 is TGCGCCAGCAGCCCACTAAATGATATTTCTGGGTACAATGAGCAGTTCTTC. It yields the protein CASSPLNDISGYNEQFF. V usage is TRBV5-1 and J usage is TRBJ2-1; D unclear. This CDR3 has 17 residues. Trimming cost V 4 bases and J 4 bases, with 21 bases left between them. Germline CDR1 is SGHRS and CDR2 is YFSETQ.

The CDR3 region is CAWRAVNNEQFF. The DNA of the CDR3 is TGTGCCTGGAGGGCCGTAAACAATGAGCAGTTCTTC. The genes are TRBV30 and TRBJ2-1; D is unclear. Trimming shortened V by 3 bases and J by 5 bases, and 8 bases separated the two germline ends. Germline V gives CDR1 GTSNPN, CDR2 SVGIG (reference sequence). The CDR3 runs to 12 residues.

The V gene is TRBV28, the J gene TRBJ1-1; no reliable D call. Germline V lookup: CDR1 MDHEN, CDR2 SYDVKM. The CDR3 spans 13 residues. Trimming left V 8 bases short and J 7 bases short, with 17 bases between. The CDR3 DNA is TGTGCCAGCCGCATCGAGGGCGTACGTGAAGCTTTCTTT. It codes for CASRIEGVREAFF.

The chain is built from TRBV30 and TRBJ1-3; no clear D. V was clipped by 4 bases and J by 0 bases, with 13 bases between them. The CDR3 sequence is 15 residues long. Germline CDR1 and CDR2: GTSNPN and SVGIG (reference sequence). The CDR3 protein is CAWKRFSISGNTIYF. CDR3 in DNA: TGTGCCTGGAAGAGGTTTTCAATCTCTGGAAACACCATATATTTT.

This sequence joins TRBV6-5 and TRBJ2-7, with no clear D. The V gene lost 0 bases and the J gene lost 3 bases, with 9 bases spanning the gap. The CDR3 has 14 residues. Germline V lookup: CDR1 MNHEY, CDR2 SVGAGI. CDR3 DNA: TGTGCCAGCAGTTACTCCGGGTCGGACTACGAGCAGTACTTC. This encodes CASSYSGSDYEQYF.

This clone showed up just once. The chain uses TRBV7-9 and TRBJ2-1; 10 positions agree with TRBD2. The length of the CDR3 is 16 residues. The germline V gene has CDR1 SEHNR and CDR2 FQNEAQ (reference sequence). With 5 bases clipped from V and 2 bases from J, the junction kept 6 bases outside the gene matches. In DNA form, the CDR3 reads TGTGCCAGCAGCGCGGTAACTAGCGGGACCTACAATGAGCAGTTCTTC. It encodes CASSAVTSGTYNEQFF.